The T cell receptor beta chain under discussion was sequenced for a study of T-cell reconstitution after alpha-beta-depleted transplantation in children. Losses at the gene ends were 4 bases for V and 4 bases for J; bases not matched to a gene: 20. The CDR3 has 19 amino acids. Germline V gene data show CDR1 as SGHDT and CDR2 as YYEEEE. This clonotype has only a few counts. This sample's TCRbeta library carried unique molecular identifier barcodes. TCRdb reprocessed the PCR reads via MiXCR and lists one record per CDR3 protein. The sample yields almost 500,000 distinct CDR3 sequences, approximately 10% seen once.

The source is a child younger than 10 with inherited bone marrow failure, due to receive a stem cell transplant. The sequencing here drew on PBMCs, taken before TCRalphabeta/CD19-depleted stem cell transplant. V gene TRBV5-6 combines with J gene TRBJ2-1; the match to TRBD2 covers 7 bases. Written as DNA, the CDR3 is TGTGCCAGCAGCCTAATGGAGGCGTTTGCGGGAGAATCATACAATGAGCAGTTCTTC. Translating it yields CASSLMEAFAGESYNEQFF.